The 20 T cell receptor beta chains given below trace back to one sample, sequenced in a study of T-cell reconstitution after alpha-beta-depleted transplantation in children. Unique molecular identifiers were used to barcode this TCRbeta library. MiXCR, applied by TCRdb to the PCR reads, yields one record per CDR3 protein. Found here are around 600,000 distinct CDR3 sequences, roughly 15% of them singletons; the top ten hold 0.8% to 1.1%. The source was PBMCs from the stem cell graft donor, collected from the stem cell graft. These receptors all stem from a human donor who donated a stem cell graft to a child with acute myeloid leukemia.

The gene calls are TRBV6-2 or TRBV6-3 and TRBJ2-1, with 11 bases lining up with TRBD2. Per the germline V gene, CDR1 is MNHEY and CDR2 is SVGEGT. This CDR3 is built from 16 residues. J was trimmed by 1 base and V by 4 bases; bases with no gene match: 3. CDR3 in amino acids: CASSSTSGESYNEQFF. For the CDR3, the DNA is TGTGCCAGCAGTTCGACTAGCGGGGAATCCTACAATGAGCAGTTCTTC.

This clonotype was observed at least ten times. CDR3 protein: CSATGSLEAFF. CDR3 nucleotide sequence: TGCAGTGCGACAGGGAGCCTAGAAGCTTTCTTT. The chain has TRBV29-1 and TRBJ1-1; 7 bases map to TRBD1. This CDR3 contains 11 residues. Looked up from germline, CDR1 is SQVTM and CDR2 is ANQGSEA.

This clonotype has more than one count but fewer than ten. The chain couples TRBV20-1 to TRBJ2-1; the D is unclear. This CDR3 spans 14 amino acids. Germline values: CDR1 DFQATT, CDR2 SNEGSKA (reference sequence). V dropped 3 bases and J dropped 6 bases, with 15 bases sitting between them. The CDR3 sequence: CSASSGGRLNEQFF. Here the CDR3 DNA reads TGCAGTGCTAGTTCCGGTGGGCGCCTCAATGAGCAGTTCTTC.

This clonotype was counted only a few times. The rearrangement links TRBV6-2 or TRBV6-3 to TRBJ2-7; no clear D gene. The CDR3 extends over 14 amino acids. V dropped 7 bases and J dropped 2 bases, with 15 bases sitting between them. The V gene's germline CDR1 is MNHEY and CDR2 SVGEGT. The CDR3 protein is CASMSRLSPYEQYV. CDR3 coding DNA: TGTGCCAGCATGAGTCGTTTATCCCCCTACGAGCAGTACGTC.

Turning to this clonotype: With a much larger clone just one base away, this may be a read error. J is TRBJ2-5 and V is TRBV20-1, with D uncertain. The CDR3 extends over 12 amino acids. The ends were cut back, 1 base at V and 5 bases at J, with 8 bases in the middle. The germline gives CDR1 DFQATT, CDR2 SNEGSKA (reference sequence). CDR3 residues: CSARGYSETQYF. The CDR3, as DNA: TGCAGTGCTAGAGGGTACTCGGAGACCCAGTACTTC.

This clonotype was seen repeatedly, ten times or more. The chain links TRBV20-1 to TRBJ1-5, with 7 bases matching TRBD1. J gave up 5 bases and V 3 bases, and 7 bases lay outside the gene matches. CDR3 length: 14 amino acids. Germline V gives CDR1 DFQATT, CDR2 SNEGSKA (reference sequence). The DNA of the CDR3 is TGCAGTGCTAGGTCCGGGACAGAGTATCAGCCCCAGCATTTT. Translated: CSARSGTEYQPQHF.

This clonotype came up once. V gene TRBV11-1 combines with J gene TRBJ2-3; 13 bases match TRBD2. J gave up 0 bases and V 6 bases, and 12 bases lay outside the gene matches. This CDR3 is 19 amino acids long. Per the germline V gene, CDR1 is SGHAT and CDR2 is FQDESV (reference sequence). This CDR3 reads CASSESGLAGPSSTDTQYF. In DNA form, the CDR3 reads TGTGCCAGCAGTGAGTCGGGACTAGCGGGGCCTTCTAGCACAGATACGCAGTATTTT.

This chain connects TRBV5-1 to TRBJ2-6, with 7 bases matching TRBD2. The CDR3 runs to 18 residues. The germline gives CDR1 SGHRS, CDR2 YFSETQ. The junction had 6 bases not matched to a gene; V was cut back by 0 bases and J by 0 bases. CDR3 in DNA: TGCGCCAGCAGCTTGGAGCTGGGGGGGGACTCTGGGGCCAACGTCCTGACTTTC. This encodes CASSLELGGDSGANVLTF.

This clonotype was seen repeatedly, ten times or more. The chain carries TRBV7-2 and TRBJ1-5, with a tentative D call TRBD1 (5 bases). Trimming took off 3 bases at V and 1 base at J, with 10 bases between the two ends. CDR3 length: 15 amino acids. Germline loops: CDR1 SGHTA, CDR2 FQGNSA. CDR3 residues: CASSFTRDSNQPQHF. The CDR3 bases are TGTGCCAGCAGCTTCACCCGGGACAGCAATCAGCCCCAGCATTTT.

Many counts were recorded for this clonotype. The chain recombines TRBV6-4 with TRBJ1-1, with D perhaps matching TRBD1 (5 bases). This CDR3 spans 13 amino acids. V gave up 2 bases and J gave up 4 bases, with 8 bases separating them. The germline gives CDR1 MRHNA, CDR2 SNTAGT. The CDR3 spells CASSDKRGTEAFF. CDR3 in DNA: TGTGCCAGCAGTGACAAAAGGGGCACTGAAGCTTTCTTT.

This clonotype was seen ten or more times. V usage is TRBV20-1 and J usage is TRBJ2-3; 7 bases align to TRBD1. V dropped 5 bases and J dropped 3; count of bases not matched to a gene: 11. This CDR3 spans 15 amino acids. CDR1 is DFQATT and CDR2 is SNEGSKA in the germline V gene (reference sequence). DNA of the CDR3: TGCAGTGCTTCCAAAGACAGGGTGTCGACAGATACGCAGTATTTT. It encodes CSASKDRVSTDTQYF.

This chain uses TRBV5-1 with TRBJ2-2; D gene ambiguous. The germline V gene has CDR1 SGHRS and CDR2 YFSETQ. Trimming stripped 0 bases from V and 6 bases from J, with 9 bases between. There are 14 residues in the CDR3. CDR3 nucleotides: TGCGCCAGCAGCTTGGCCATCAGCCCCGGGGAGCTGTTTTTT. Protein sequence: CASSLAISPGELFF.

This clonotype was counted many times. The CDR3 DNA reads TGCAGTGCTAGCAGCGGGGGGGCCAAGCAGACCCAGTACTTC. As protein: CSASSGGAKQTQYF. The chain joins TRBV20-1 to TRBJ2-5; TRBD2 matches at 10 bases. CDR1 and CDR2 from the germline V gene are DFQATT and SNEGSKA (reference sequence). V trimming: 3 bases; J trimming: 6 bases; junction bases outside the gene matches: 7. The CDR3 is made up of 14 amino acids.

This clonotype was seen at least ten times. The rearrangement uses TRBV7-2 and TRBJ2-3; D might be TRBD1 (9 bases). CDR3 length equals 16 residues. The V end was cut by 2 bases, the J end by 3 bases, with 15 bases between. CDR1 and CDR2 from the germline V gene are SGHTA and FQGNSA. CDR3 DNA sequence: TGTGCCAGCAGCTTAAATAGCGGGACAGGGACAGATACGCAGTATTTT. This translates into CASSLNSGTGTDTQYF.

This clonotype was detected a few times. The rearrangement links TRBV5-5 to TRBJ2-3; no clear D. V gave up 4 bases and J gave up 0 bases, with 9 bases separating them. CDR1 is SGHKS, CDR2 YYEKEE, per germline (reference sequence). The CDR3 length is 14 residues. DNA for the CDR3: TGTGCCAGCAGCCCGGAATTTAGCACAGATACGCAGTATTTT. Encoded protein: CASSPEFSTDTQYF.

This clonotype was detected many times. The chain employs TRBV11-2 and TRBJ2-1, with 10 bases fitting TRBD2. This CDR3 has 18 residues. Germline CDR1 SGHAT, CDR2 FQNNGV. Trimming removed 4 bases from V and 6 bases from J; junction bases left unmatched: 15. CDR3 bases: TGTGCCAGCAGCTGGGGGATAGCGGGGGGTAAAGGCGGCAATGAGCAGTTCTTC. Its translation is CASSWGIAGGKGGNEQFF.

This clonotype was detected a few times. This chain links TRBV7-9 with TRBJ1-2; 7 nucleotides agree with TRBD1. CDR1 is SEHNR, CDR2 FQNEAQ, per germline (reference sequence). After removal of 4 bases from V and 2 bases from J, the junction contained 10 bases not matched to a gene. CDR3 length: 16 residues. CDR3 in DNA: TGTGCCAGCAGCTACGGTCTTGAGACAGGGAACTATGGCTACACCTTC. Protein sequence: CASSYGLETGNYGYTF.

This clonotype appeared many times. The rearrangement joins TRBV29-1 to TRBJ1-1; 11 bases map to TRBD1. With 6 bases clipped from V and 4 bases from J, the junction kept 1 base outside the gene matches. The CDR3 is 12 amino acids. Germline assignment: CDR1 SQVTM and CDR2 ANQGSEA. The CDR3 region has the DNA TGCAGCGTCGGGACAGGGGGCACTGAAGCTTTCTTT. Its protein is CSVGTGGTEAFF.

The table lists this clonotype with a few counts. The chain carries TRBV6-5 and TRBJ2-7; D perhaps matches TRBD1 (7 bases). V was shortened by 4 bases and J by 0 bases, with 16 bases between the two germline ends. The length of the CDR3 is 16 residues. Germline V gene sequence: CDR1 MNHEY, CDR2 SVGAGI. Here the CDR3 DNA reads TGTGCCAGCAGTTCCCCAGCCAGGGGGGTCTCCTACGAGCAGTACTTC. Amino acid sequence: CASSSPARGVSYEQYF.

In the case of this clonotype: The germline gene is not matched at one end of the junction; a read error may be the cause. The CDR3, as DNA: TGTGCCAGCAGCTTAGGAATTATTCTATCGGAGGCAATTTCCTCCTACGAGCATTACTTC. Its protein is CASSLGIILSEAISSYEHYF. V is TRBV11-3 and J is TRBJ2-7; weak D call: TRBD2 (5 bases). The CDR3 loop spans 20 amino acids. The germline V gene encodes CDR1 SGHNT and CDR2 YENEEA. Variable domain in full (rest from reference TRBV11-3 and TRBJ2-7): EAGVVQSPRYKIIEKKQPVAFWCNPISGHNTLYWYLQNLGQGPELLIRYENEEAVDDSQLPKDRFSAERLKGVDSTLKIQPAELGDSAVYLCASSLGIILSEAISSYEHYFGPGTRLTVT.